The T cell receptor (beta chain) under discussion was sequenced for a study of OX40 agonist ivuxolimab in advanced cancers. For the study at large: Clinicians treated patients with ivuxolimab, an agonistic anti-OX40 (CD134) antibody.

Findings and limits, study-wide: By week 6 at 0.1 to 3.0 mg/kg, blood CD4+ and CD8+ T cells had expanded clonally.

TCRdb keeps only in-frame clones here, not all; method: immunoSEQ multiplex PCR. The data hold some 70,000 clones, with roughly nine tenths observed a single time. This clone was seen just once. Its specificity is not known. The trim removed 3 bases at V and 7 bases at J, leaving 12 bases unmatched. This CDR3 is 17 amino acids long. CDR1 is MNHEY, CDR2 SMNVEV, per germline (reference sequence). The specimen was CD4+ or CD8+ T cells sorted from blood, collected in a trial of the OX40 agonist ivuxolimab. This clonotype was obtained from an adult with an advanced solid tumor such as melanoma, head and neck, liver or kidney cancer. The chain uses TRBV27 and TRBJ2-2; 9 bases fit TRBD1. For the CDR3, the DNA is TGTGCCAGCAGTTTTTGGACAGGGGCTGGAAAAGTCGGGGAGCTGTTTTTT. This gives the protein CASSFWTGAGKVGELFF.